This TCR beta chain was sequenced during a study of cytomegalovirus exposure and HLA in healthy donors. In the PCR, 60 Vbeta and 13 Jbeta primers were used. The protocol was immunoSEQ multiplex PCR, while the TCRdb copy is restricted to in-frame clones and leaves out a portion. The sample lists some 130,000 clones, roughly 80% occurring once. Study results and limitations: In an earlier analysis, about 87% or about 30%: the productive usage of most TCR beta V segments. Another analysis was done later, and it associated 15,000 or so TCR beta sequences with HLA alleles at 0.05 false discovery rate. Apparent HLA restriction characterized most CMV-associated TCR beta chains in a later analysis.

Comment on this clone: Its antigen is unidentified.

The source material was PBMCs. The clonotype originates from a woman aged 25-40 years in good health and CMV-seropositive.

The CDR3 sequence is CASSTTQAGEQYF. CDR3 nucleotides: TGTGCCAGTAGTACCACCCAGGCCGGCGAGCAGTACTTC. V and J are TRBV19 and TRBJ2-7; D not certain. This CDR3 region has 13 residues. Deletions cut 4 bases from V and 6 bases from J, with 13 bases between. Germline V gives CDR1 LNHDA, CDR2 SQIVND (reference sequence).